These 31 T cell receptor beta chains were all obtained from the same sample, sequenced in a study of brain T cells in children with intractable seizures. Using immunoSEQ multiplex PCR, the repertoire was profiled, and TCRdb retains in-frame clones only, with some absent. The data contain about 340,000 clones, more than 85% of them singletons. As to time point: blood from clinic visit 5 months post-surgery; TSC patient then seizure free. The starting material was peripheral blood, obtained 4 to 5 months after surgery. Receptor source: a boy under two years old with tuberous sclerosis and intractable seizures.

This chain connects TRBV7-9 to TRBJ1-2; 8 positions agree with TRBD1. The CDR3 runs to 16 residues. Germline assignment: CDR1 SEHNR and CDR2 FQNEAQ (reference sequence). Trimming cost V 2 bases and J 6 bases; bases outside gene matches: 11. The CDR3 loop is CASSLILQGAVNGYTF. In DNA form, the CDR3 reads TGTGCCAGCAGCTTAATCTTGCAGGGGGCTGTAAATGGCTACACCTTC.

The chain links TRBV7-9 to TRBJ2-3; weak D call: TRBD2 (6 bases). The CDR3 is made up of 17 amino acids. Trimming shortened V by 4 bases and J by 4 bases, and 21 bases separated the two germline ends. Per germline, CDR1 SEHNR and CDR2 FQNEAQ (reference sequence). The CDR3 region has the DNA TGTGCCAGCAGCTCCACGGCCGCGGGGACGGGGGCAGATACGCAGTATTTT. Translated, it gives CASSSTAAGTGADTQYF.

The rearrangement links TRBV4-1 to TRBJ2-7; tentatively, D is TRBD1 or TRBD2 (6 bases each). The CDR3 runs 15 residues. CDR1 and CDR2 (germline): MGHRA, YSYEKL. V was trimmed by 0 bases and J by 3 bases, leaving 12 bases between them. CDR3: CASSQDSGGGYEQYF. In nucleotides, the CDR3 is TGCGCCAGCAGCCAAGATAGCGGAGGGGGCTACGAGCAGTACTTC.

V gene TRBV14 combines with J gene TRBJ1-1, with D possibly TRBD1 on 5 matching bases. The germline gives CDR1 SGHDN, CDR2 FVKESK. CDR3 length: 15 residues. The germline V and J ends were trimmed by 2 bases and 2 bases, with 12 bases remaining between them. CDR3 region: CASSQPGQRNTEAFF. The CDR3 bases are TGTGCCAGCAGCCAACCGGGGCAGAGAAACACTGAAGCTTTCTTT.

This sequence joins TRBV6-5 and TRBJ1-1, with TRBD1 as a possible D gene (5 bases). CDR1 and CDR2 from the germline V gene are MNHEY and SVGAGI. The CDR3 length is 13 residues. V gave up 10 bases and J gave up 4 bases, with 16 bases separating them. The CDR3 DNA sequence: TGTGCCACCTTAGCAAGGACAACCACTGAAGCTTTCTTT. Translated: CATLARTTTEAFF.

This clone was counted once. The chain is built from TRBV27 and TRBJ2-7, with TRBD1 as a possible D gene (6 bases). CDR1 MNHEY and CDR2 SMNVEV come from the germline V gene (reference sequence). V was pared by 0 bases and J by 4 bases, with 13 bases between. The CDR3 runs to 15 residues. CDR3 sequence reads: CASSLSLGARYEQYF. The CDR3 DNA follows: TGTGCCAGCAGTTTATCGTTGGGGGCAAGGTACGAGCAGTACTTC.

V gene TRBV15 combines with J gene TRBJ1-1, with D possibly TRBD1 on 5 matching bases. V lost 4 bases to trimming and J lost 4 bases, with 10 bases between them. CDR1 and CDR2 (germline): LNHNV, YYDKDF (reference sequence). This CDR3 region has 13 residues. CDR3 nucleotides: TGTGCCACCAGCAATTTGGGGGGCACTGAAGCTTTCTTT. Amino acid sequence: CATSNLGGTEAFF.

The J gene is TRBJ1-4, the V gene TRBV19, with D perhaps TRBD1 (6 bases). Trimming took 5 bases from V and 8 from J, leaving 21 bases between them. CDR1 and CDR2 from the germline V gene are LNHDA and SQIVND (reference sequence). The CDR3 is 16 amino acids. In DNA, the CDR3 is TGTGCCAGTAGTGCCCCCCTCGGGACAAAGTGGGAAAAACTGTTTTTT. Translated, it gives CASSAPLGTKWEKLFF. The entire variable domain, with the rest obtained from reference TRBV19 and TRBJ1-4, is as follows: DGGITQSPKYLFRKEGQNVTLSCEQNLNHDAMYWYRQDPGQGLRLIYYSQIVNDFQKGDIAEGYSVSREKKESFPLTVTSAQKNPTAFYLCASSAPLGTKWEKLFFGSGTQLSVL.

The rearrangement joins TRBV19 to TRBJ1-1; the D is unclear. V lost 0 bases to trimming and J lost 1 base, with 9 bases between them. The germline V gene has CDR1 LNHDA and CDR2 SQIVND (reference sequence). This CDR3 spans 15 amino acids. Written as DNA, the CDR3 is TGTGCCAGTAGTATAGATCGTTGGGAGAACACTGAAGCTTTCTTT. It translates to CASSIDRWENTEAFF.

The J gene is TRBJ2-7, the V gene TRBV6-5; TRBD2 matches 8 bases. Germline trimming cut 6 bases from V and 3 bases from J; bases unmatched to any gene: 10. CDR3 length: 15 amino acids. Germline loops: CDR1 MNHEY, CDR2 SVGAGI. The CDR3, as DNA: TGTGCCAGCAGGGGACTAGTCCTGGACTACTACGAGCAGTACTTC. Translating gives CASRGLVLDYYEQYF.

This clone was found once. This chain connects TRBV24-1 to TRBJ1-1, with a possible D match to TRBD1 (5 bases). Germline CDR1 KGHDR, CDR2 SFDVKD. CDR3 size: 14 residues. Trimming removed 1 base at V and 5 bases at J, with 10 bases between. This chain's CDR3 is CATSDFRVETEAFF. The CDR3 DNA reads TGTGCCACCAGTGATTTCAGGGTTGAGACTGAAGCTTTCTTT.

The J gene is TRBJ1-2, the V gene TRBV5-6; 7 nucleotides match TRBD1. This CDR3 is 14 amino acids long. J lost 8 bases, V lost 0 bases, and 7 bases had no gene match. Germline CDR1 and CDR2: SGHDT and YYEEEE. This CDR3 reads CASSLGQGVVGYTF. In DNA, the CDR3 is TGTGCCAGCAGCTTGGGACAGGGTGTCGTGGGCTACACCTTC. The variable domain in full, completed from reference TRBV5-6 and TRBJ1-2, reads DAGVTQSPTHLIKTRGQQVTLRCSPKSGHDTVSWYQQALGQGPQFIFQYYEEEERQRGNFPDRFSGHQFPNYSSELNVNALLLGDSALYLCASSLGQGVVGYTFGSGTRLTVV.

The CDR3: CASSQDLSGTRSRETQYF. DNA for the CDR3: TGTGCCAGCAGCCAAGATCTATCGGGGACTAGATCGAGAGAGACCCAGTACTTC. The J gene is TRBJ2-5, the V gene TRBV4-2; 8 nucleotides agree with TRBD2. The CDR3 loop spans 18 amino acids. Losses at the gene ends were 0 bases for V and 4 bases for J; bases not matched to a gene: 13. CDR1 and CDR2 (germline): LGHNA, YNFKEQ.

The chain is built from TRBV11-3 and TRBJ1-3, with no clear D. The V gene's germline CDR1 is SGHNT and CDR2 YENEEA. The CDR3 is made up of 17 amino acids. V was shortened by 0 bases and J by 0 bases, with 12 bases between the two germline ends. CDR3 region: CASSLDRGRSSGNTIYF. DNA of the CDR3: TGTGCCAGCAGCTTAGATCGAGGACGGAGCTCTGGAAACACCATATATTTT.

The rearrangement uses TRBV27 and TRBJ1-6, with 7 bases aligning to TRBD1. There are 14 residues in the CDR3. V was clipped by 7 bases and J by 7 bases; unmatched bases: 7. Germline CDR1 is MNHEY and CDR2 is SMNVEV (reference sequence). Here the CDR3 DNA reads TGTGCCAGCACCTCGAGGGGGCAAAATTCACCCCTCCACTTT. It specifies CASTSRGQNSPLHF.

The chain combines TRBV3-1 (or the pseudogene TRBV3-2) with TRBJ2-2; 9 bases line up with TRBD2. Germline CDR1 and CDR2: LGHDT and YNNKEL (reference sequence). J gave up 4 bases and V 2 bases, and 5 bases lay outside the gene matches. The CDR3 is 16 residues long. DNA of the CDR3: TGTGCCAGCAGCCAACCTAGCGGGGCGGGCACCGGGGAGCTGTTTTTT. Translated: CASSQPSGAGTGELFF.

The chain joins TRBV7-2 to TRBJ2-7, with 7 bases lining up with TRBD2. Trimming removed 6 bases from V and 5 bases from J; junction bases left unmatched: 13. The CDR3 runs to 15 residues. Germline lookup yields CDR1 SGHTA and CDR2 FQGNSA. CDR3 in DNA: TGTGCCAGCAGTCCACGTGGGGGGGTTGGGAACGAGCAGTACTTC. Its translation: CASSPRGGVGNEQYF.

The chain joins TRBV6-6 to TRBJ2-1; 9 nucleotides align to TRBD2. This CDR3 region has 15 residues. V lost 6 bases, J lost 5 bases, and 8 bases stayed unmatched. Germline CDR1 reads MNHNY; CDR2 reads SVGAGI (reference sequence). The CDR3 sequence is CASSGAGGLNNEQFF. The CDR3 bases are TGTGCCAGCAGCGGTGCGGGGGGGCTGAACAATGAGCAGTTCTTC.

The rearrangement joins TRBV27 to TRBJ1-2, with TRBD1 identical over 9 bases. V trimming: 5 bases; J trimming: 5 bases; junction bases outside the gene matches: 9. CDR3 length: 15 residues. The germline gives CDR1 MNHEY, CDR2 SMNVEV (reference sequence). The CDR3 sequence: CASSTTTGGSYGYTF. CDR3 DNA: TGTGCCAGCAGTACGACGACAGGGGGAAGTTATGGCTACACCTTC.

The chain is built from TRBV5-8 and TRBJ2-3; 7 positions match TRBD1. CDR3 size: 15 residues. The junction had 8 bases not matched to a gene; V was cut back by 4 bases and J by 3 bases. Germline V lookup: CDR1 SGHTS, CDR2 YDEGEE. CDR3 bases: TGTGCCAGCAGCCCCAGACAGGGTTCTACAGATACGCAGTATTTT. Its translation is CASSPRQGSTDTQYF.

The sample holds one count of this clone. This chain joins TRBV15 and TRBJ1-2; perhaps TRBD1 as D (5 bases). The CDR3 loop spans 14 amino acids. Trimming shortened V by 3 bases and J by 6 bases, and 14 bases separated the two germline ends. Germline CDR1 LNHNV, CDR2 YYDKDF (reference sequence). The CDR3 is CATSRTSGRDGYTF. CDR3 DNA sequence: TGTGCCACCAGCAGGACCTCAGGGCGAGATGGCTACACCTTC. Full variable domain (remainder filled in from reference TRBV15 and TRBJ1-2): DAMVIQNPRYQVTQFGKPVTLSCSQTLNHNVMYWYQQKSSQAPKLLFHYYDKDFNNEADTPDNFQSRRPNTSFCFLDIRSPGLGDTAMYLCATSRTSGRDGYTFGSGTRLTVV.

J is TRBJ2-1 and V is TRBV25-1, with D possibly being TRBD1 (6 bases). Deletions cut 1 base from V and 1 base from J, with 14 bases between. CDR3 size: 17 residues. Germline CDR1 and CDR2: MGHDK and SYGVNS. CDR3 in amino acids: CASSESSGVLSYNEQFF. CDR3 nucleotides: TGTGCCAGCAGTGAATCCTCAGGGGTCCTTTCCTACAATGAGCAGTTCTTC.

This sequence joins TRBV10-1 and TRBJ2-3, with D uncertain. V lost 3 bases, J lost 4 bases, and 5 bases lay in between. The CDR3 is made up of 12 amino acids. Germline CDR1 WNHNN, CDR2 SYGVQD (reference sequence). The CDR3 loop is CASSDWADTQYF. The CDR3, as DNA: TGCGCCAGCAGTGACTGGGCAGATACGCAGTATTTT.

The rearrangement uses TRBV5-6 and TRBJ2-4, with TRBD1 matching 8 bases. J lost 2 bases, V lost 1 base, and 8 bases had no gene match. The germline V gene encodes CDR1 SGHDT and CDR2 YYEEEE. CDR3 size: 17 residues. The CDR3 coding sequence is TGTGCCAGCAGCTTGTTTGGTCAGGGGGCGCCCAAAAACATTCAGTACTTC. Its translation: CASSLFGQGAPKNIQYF.

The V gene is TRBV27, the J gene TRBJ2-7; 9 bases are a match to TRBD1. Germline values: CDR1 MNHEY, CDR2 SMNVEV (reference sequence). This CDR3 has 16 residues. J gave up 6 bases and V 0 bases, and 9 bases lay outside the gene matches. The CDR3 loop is CASSLSGGQGGGEQYF. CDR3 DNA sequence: TGTGCCAGCAGTTTATCGGGGGGACAGGGTGGCGGCGAGCAGTACTTC.

The CDR3 DNA reads as TGTGCTAGTGGTTTGGTACTCGGAAGGGGTCGACAGGGCGCCTACGAGCAGTACTTC. Translation: CASGLVLGRGRQGAYEQYF. This chain links TRBV12-5 with TRBJ2-7, with 7 positions matching TRBD1. V shed 0 bases, J shed 2 bases, and the junction held 16 bases outside the gene matches. CDR1 LGHNT and CDR2 FRNRAP come from the germline V gene. The length of the CDR3 is 19 residues.

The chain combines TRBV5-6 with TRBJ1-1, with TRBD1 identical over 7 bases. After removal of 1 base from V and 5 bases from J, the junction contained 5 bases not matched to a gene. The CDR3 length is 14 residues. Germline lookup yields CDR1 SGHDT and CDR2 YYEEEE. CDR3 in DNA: TGTGCCAGCAGCTTGTGGGACAGAAGGACTGAAGCTTTCTTT. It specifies CASSLWDRRTEAFF.

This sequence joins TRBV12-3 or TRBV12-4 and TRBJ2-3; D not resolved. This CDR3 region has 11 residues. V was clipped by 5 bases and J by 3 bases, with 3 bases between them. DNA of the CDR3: TGTGCCAGCAGTATGACAGATACGCAGTATTTT. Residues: CASSMTDTQYF.

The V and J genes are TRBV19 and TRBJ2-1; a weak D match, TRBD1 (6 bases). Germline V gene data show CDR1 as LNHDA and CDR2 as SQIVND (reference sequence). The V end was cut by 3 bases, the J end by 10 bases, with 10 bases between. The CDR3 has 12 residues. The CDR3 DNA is TGTGCCAGTAGTATTATCGACAGGGAGCAGTTCTTC. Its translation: CASSIIDREQFF.

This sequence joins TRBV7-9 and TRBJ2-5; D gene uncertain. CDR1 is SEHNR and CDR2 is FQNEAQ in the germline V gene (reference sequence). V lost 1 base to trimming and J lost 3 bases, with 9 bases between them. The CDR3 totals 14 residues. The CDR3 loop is CASSLGYTKETQYF. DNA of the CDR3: TGTGCCAGCAGCTTAGGATATACCAAAGAGACCCAGTACTTC.

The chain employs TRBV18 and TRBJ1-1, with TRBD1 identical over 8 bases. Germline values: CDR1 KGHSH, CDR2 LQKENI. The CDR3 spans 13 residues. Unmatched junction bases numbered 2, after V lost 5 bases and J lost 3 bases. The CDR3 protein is CASSKDRDTEAFF. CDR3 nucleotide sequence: TGTGCCAGCTCAAAGGACAGGGACACTGAAGCTTTCTTT.